The 27 T cell receptor beta chains given below trace back to one sample, sequenced in a study of tumor and adjacent non-tumor tissue in lung cancer. RNA was extracted from bulk tissue without any cell sorting. The library came from three nested PCR rounds adapted from ARM-PCR protocols. MiXCR was run by TCRdb on the multiplex PCR reads, yielding one entry per CDR3 protein. The sample consists of over 100,000 distinct CDR3 sequences, approximately 82% of them appearing once. Source material: lung tumor tissue. The receptor set was obtained from a woman in her sixties or seventies with non-small cell lung cancer.

The J gene is TRBJ2-3, the V gene TRBV5-4, with D perhaps being TRBD1 or TRBD2 (5 bases each). With 3 bases removed from V and 2 bases from J, the gap between germline ends came to 19 bases. This CDR3 contains 17 residues. Germline V gene lookup returns CDR1 SGHNT and CDR2 YYREEE (reference sequence). The chain's CDR3 is CASSSVQDMGVTDTQYF. The CDR3 nucleotides read TGTGCCAGCAGCTCGGTCCAGGACATGGGAGTCACAGATACGCAGTATTTT. Variable domain in full (rest from reference TRBV5-4 and TRBJ2-3): ETGVTQSPTHLIKTRGQQVTLRCSSQSGHNTVSWYQQALGQGPQFIFQYYREEENGRGNFPPRFSGLQFPNYSSELNVNALELDDSALYLCASSSVQDMGVTDTQYFGPGTRLTVL.

This clonotype was observed many times. The chain carries TRBV29-1 and TRBJ1-1, with D perhaps matching TRBD1 (6 bases). The V end lost 8 bases, the J end lost 9 bases, and 13 bases lay between the germline ends. The CDR3 consists of 10 residues. Germline CDR1 reads SQVTM; CDR2 reads ANQGSEA. The chain's CDR3 is CSLATGQAFF. CDR3 bases: TGCAGCCTGGCCACAGGGCAAGCTTTCTTT.

Concerning this clonotype itself: A much more abundant neighbour one base away suggests this may be a read error. This chain uses TRBV20-1 with TRBJ1-2, with D unresolved. CDR3 length: 14 residues. V shed 5 bases and J shed 2 bases, with 15 bases lying between them. The V gene's germline CDR1 is DFQATT and CDR2 SNEGSKA (reference sequence). CDR3 sequence: CSAPRAGQNYGYTF. CDR3 coding DNA: TGCAGTGCTCCGCGGGCCGGCCAAAACTATGGCTACACCTTC.

This clonotype was seen many times. The J gene is TRBJ1-3, the V gene TRBV11-2; D is ambiguous. This CDR3 has 14 residues. V lost 4 bases and J lost 0, with 7 bases in between. Germline V CDR1 and CDR2: SGHAT, FQNNGV. The CDR3, as DNA: TGTGCCAGCAGCTCCCCAGCCTCTGGAAACACCATATATTTT. This codes for CASSSPASGNTIYF.

In regard to this clonotype: Being one base from a much bigger clone, this may be a read error. The chain recombines TRBV6-2 or TRBV6-3 with TRBJ2-1, with D possibly being TRBD2 (6 bases). In germline, CDR1 is MNHEY, CDR2 SVGEGT. This CDR3 is 15 amino acids long. The chain's CDR3 is CGSSTSSAYYNEQFF. In DNA, the CDR3 is TGTGGCAGCAGTACCTCTAGCGCATACTACAATGAGCAGTTCTTC.

Comments on this clonotype: A read error may be the cause here, since a much bigger clone is one base away. The genes are TRBV6-5 and TRBJ1-5, with a possible D match to TRBD1 (5 bases). The germline V gene has CDR1 MNHEY and CDR2 SVGAGI. The CDR3 spans 14 residues. CDR3 nucleotide sequence: TGTGCCAGCAGTCCCCGAAGGGGCGAACAGCACCAGCATTTT. Translated, it gives CASSPRRGEQHQHF.

About this clonotype: One junction end disagrees with the germline gene, perhaps due to a read error. The chain has TRBV4-1 and TRBJ2-3; no clear D gene. CDR3 length: 17 amino acids. In germline, CDR1 is MGHRA, CDR2 YSYEKL. The CDR3 sequence: CASSQDLTVSALNTQFF. DNA for the CDR3: TGCGCCAGCAGCCAAGATCTTACAGTGTCAGCACTAAACACGCAGTTTTTT.

The rearrangement links TRBV28 to TRBJ2-2, with D possibly TRBD2 on 5 matching bases. With 7 bases removed from V and 7 bases from J, the gap between germline ends came to 25 bases. CDR1 and CDR2 (germline): MDHEN, SYDVKM. This CDR3 has 17 amino acids. For the CDR3, the DNA is TGTGCCAGCAATTTTCCCGGACGGGGAAGAAGTGACGGGGAGCTGTTTTTT. Amino acids: CASNFPGRGRSDGELFF.

Concerning this clonotype itself: Compared with germline, one end of the junction differs, possibly owing to a read error. The chain carries TRBV11-3 and TRBJ1-2, with D possibly matching TRBD1 (5 bases). Germline V lookup: CDR1 SGHNT, CDR2 YENEEA. The CDR3 extends over 13 amino acids. The CDR3 DNA reads as TGTGCTAGCAGGTTAGGCAGGGATCTTGGCTACACCTTC. Amino acids: CASRLGRDLGYTF.

As regards this clonotype: An end of the junction does not agree with germline; a read error may underlie this. The chain uses TRBV11-2 and TRBJ2-7; 9 nucleotides match TRBD2. The CDR3 spans 15 residues. CDR1 SGHAT and CDR2 FQNNGV come from the germline V gene. The CDR3 nucleotides are TGTGCCAGCAGCTACGCGACTAGCGGCAGCTACAAGCAGTACTTC. Translated: CASSYATSGSYKQYF.

Only a few counts were recorded for this clonotype. The V and J genes are TRBV7-8 and TRBJ2-7; unclear D gene. CDR1 is SGHVS, CDR2 FQNEAQ, per germline. The CDR3 has 16 amino acids. Trimming shortened V by 1 base and J by 1 base, and 14 bases separated the two germline ends. The CDR3 reads CASSLEVRHQSYEQYF. The CDR3 DNA sequence: TGTGCCAGCAGCTTAGAAGTACGGCACCAATCCTACGAGCAGTACTTC.

This sequence joins TRBV11-2 and TRBJ2-7; D is tentatively TRBD1 or TRBD2 (5 bases each). Trimming cost V 6 bases and J 8 bases, with 20 bases left between them. The CDR3 extends over 14 amino acids. CDR1 SGHAT and CDR2 FQNNGV come from the germline V gene. CDR3 DNA sequence: TGTGCCAGCAGTTGGGACCGTGGAGGATGCAAGCAGTACTTC. Translating gives CASSWDRGGCKQYF.

This clonotype has only one observation. The V call is TRBV5-1, the J call TRBJ2-6, with D tentatively TRBD2 (5 bases). The CDR3 runs 17 residues. CDR1 SGHRS and CDR2 YFSETQ come from the germline V gene. Trimming shortened V by 4 bases and J by 0 bases, and 14 bases separated the two germline ends. CDR3 sequence reads: CASSEGWSSSGANVLTF. CDR3 in DNA: TGCGCCAGCAGCGAGGGATGGTCCAGCTCTGGGGCCAACGTCCTGACTTTC.

This clonotype has a single count. A much larger clonotype is one base distant, so this may be a read error. The chain combines TRBV6-2 or TRBV6-3 with TRBJ1-2, with D unresolved. The CDR3 runs to 12 residues. Germline CDR1 is MNHEY and CDR2 is SVGEGT. With 8 bases removed from V and 6 bases from J, the gap between germline ends came to 13 bases. In DNA, the CDR3 is TGTGCCAGCGGACTACTTACCGATGGCTACACCTTC. Translation gives CASGLLTDGYTF.

Concerning this clonotype itself: This sequence may be a read error, since a much larger clone differs from it by one base. The CDR3 carries no conserved terminal phenylalanine or tryptophan, so it likely arises from a read error. The V call is TRBV6-1, the J call TRBJ1-3; D is ambiguous. The CDR3 spans 16 residues. Trimming left V 5 bases short and J 0 bases short, with 14 bases between. The V gene's germline CDR1 is MNHNS and CDR2 SASEGT. In DNA form, the CDR3 reads TGTGCCAGCAGTCCGGGGTCGGGCCTCTCTGGAAACACCATATATCTT. As protein: CASSPGSGLSGNTIYL.

The genes are TRBV11-3 and TRBJ1-1; D may be TRBD1 (5 bases). The germline V and J ends were trimmed by 2 bases and 4 bases, with 14 bases remaining between them. The CDR3 extends over 15 amino acids. The germline gives CDR1 SGHNT, CDR2 YENEEA. CDR3 nucleotides: TGTGCCAGCAGCTTATATTCAGGGAGATGCACTGAAGCTTTCTTT. This sequence encodes CASSLYSGRCTEAFF.

To note about this clonotype: A much bigger clone sits one base away, suggesting this may be a read error. The chain links TRBV6-1 to TRBJ1-1; D unclear. Germline V gene lookup returns CDR1 MNHNS and CDR2 SASEGT. The CDR3 is 16 amino acids. CDR3 region: CTSSRRAPRVDTEAFF. The CDR3, as DNA: TGTACCAGCAGCCGGAGGGCCCCGCGCGTGGACACTGAAGCTTTCTTT.

The V call is TRBV11-1, the J call TRBJ2-2; 9 positions agree with TRBD2. Germline values: CDR1 SGHAT, CDR2 FQDESV (reference sequence). The CDR3 is made up of 17 amino acids. The junction had 12 bases not matched to a gene; V was cut back by 6 bases and J by 4 bases. The CDR3, as DNA: TGTGCCAGCAGTCCGCGAATAGCGGGAGAGTCCACCGGGGAGCTGTTTTTT. Amino acid sequence: CASSPRIAGESTGELFF.

Details on this clonotype: One base away lies a much larger clone, so this may be a sequencing read error. V gene TRBV5-5 combines with J gene TRBJ1-4, with 8 bases aligning to TRBD1. The CDR3 spans 18 residues. From germline, CDR1 is SGHKS and CDR2 YYEKEE (reference sequence). In DNA, the CDR3 is TGTGCCAGCAGCCATCGAGCTACCGGGACAGGTGGTAATGAAAAAATGTTTTTT. Protein: CASSHRATGTGGNEKMFF.

Of note for this clonotype: Since a much larger clone is just one base distant, this may be a read error. As the CDR3 is not closed by the conserved phenylalanine or tryptophan, this likely results from a read error. The rearrangement joins TRBV4-1 to TRBJ2-5; 13 bases match TRBD2. The CDR3 extends over 12 amino acids. Germline V gene data show CDR1 as MGHRA and CDR2 as YSYEKL. V dropped 9 bases and J dropped 5; count of bases not matched to a gene: 0. CDR3 sequence (DNA): TGCGCCAGGGGACTAGCGGGGGAGACCCAGTACTTA. Its protein is CARGLAGETQYL.

About this clonotype itself: One end of the junction fails to match germline, which may point to a read error. CDR3 loop: CSIGRPNQPQHF. Here the CDR3 DNA reads TGCAGTATCGGGAGACCCAATCAGCCCCAACATTTT. The chain joins TRBV20-1 to TRBJ1-5; D unresolved. CDR3 length equals 12 residues. The germline V gene encodes CDR1 DFQATT and CDR2 SNEGSKA (reference sequence).

Concerning this clonotype: The junction departs from the called germline gene at one end, perhaps through a read error. The chain joins TRBV6-6 to TRBJ2-2, with no clear D. This CDR3 is 13 amino acids long. Germline lookup yields CDR1 MNHNY and CDR2 SVGAGI (reference sequence). The CDR3, as DNA: TGCACCAGCAGGACCCCAAATACCGGGGAGCTGTTTTTT. Protein product: CTSRTPNTGELFF.

This clonotype was seen more than once but under ten times. This may come from a read error, since a much larger clone is one base off. V and J are TRBV20-1 and TRBJ1-3; D not resolved. The CDR3 length is 13 residues. V gave up 7 bases and J gave up 4 bases, with 14 bases separating them. The germline V gene has CDR1 DFQATT and CDR2 SNEGSKA (reference sequence). CDR3 protein: CSGMGGLGNTIYF. The CDR3 DNA sequence: TGCAGTGGAATGGGAGGGTTAGGAAACACCATATATTTT.

A remark on this clonotype: An end of the junction differs from the germline gene, which may be a read error. V usage is TRBV4-3 and J usage is TRBJ2-7; TRBD1 might be the D (5 bases). The CDR3 spans 16 residues. Germline CDR1 LGHNA, CDR2 YSLEER. The CDR3 sequence: CASSQEDRAGFHERYF. DNA of the CDR3: TGCGCCAGCAGCCAAGAAGATAGGGCAGGGTTCCACGAGCGGTACTTC.

The V and J genes are TRBV11-1 and TRBJ2-1; D uncertain. Between the trimmed V and J ends, which lost 9 bases and 10 bases, there was a span of 19 bases. CDR3 length equals 13 residues. Looked up from germline, CDR1 is SGHAT and CDR2 is FQDESV (reference sequence). The CDR3 region is CASSRVGWSEQFF. The CDR3 nucleotides read TGTGCCAGTAGCCGCGTAGGGTGGAGCGAGCAGTTCTTC.

This clonotype was counted many times. The V and J genes are TRBV28 and TRBJ2-7; 9 nucleotides agree with TRBD1. This CDR3 region has 15 residues. J was trimmed by 1 base and V by 6 bases; bases with no gene match: 7. The germline V gene has CDR1 MDHEN and CDR2 SYDVKM. In DNA form, the CDR3 reads TGTGCCAGCAGCTCCCCGGGACAGGGTTCCTACGAGCAGTACTTC. Its protein is CASSSPGQGSYEQYF.

This clonotype is judged medium-sized. This chain joins TRBV20-1 and TRBJ2-7; no definite D call. The CDR3 contains 13 residues. Germline CDR1 and CDR2: DFQATT and SNEGSKA (reference sequence). Trimming shortened V by 6 bases and J by 2 bases, and 14 bases separated the two germline ends. The CDR3 spells CSAAALATYEQYF. The CDR3 DNA reads as TGCAGTGCCGCTGCCCTGGCGACCTACGAGCAGTACTTC.